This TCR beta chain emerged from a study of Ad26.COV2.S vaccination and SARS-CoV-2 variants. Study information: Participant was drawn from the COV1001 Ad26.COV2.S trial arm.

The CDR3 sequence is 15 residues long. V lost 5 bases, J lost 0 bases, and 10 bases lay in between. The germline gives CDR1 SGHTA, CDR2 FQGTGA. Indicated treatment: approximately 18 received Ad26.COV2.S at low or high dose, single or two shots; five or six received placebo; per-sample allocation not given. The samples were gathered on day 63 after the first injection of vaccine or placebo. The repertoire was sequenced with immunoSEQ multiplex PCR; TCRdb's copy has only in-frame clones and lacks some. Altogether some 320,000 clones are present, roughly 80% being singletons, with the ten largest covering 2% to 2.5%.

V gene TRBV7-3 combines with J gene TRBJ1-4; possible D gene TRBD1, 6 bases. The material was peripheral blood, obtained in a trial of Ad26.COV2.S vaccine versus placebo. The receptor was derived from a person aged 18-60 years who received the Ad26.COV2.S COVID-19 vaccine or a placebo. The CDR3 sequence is CASSPTGSTNEKLFF. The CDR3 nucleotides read TGTGCCAGCAGCCCCACAGGGTCAACTAATGAAAAACTGTTTTTT.